This T cell receptor beta chain is drawn from a study of control samples from healthy donors and cancer patients. Sequencing was performed with immunoSEQ multiplex PCR; in TCRdb, only in-frame clones are kept and a portion is missing. The sample yields roughly 120,000 clones, just over 90% seen once. The CDR3 consists of 12 residues. The V gene's germline CDR1 is SEHNR and CDR2 FQNEAQ (reference sequence). V lost 1 base to trimming and J lost 13 bases; unmatched junction nucleotides: 2. This chain uses TRBV7-9 with TRBJ2-2; 8 positions agree with TRBD1. This receptor was obtained from a man aged 50-59 years with head and neck cancer. The source material was PBMCs. The CDR3 coding sequence is TGTGCCAGCAGCTTAGGGACAGGGTGGCTGTTTTTT. This sequence encodes CASSLGTGWLFF. Full variable domain (outside the CDR3, taken from reference TRBV7-9 and TRBJ2-2): DTGVSQNPRHKITKRGQNVTFRCDPISEHNRLYWYRQTLGQGPEFLTYFQNEAQLEKSRLLSDRFSAERPKGSFSTLEIQRTEQGDSAMYLCASSLGTGWLFFGEGSRLTVL.